This T cell receptor (beta chain) stems from a study of PD-1 blockade in classical Hodgkin lymphoma. Generated by immunoSEQ multiplex PCR, the TCRdb table keeps only in-frame clones and is missing some. The table records 27,000 or so clones, more than 80% of them present only once. Trimming left V 0 bases short and J 1 base short, with 13 bases between. This CDR3 has 17 residues. Germline loops: CDR1 SGHDT, CDR2 YYEEEE. Time point defined: cycle 4 day 1 (C4D1), after more than five weeks of nivolumab. Following autologous stem cell transplantation, relapse occurred in every patient, and exposure to brentuximab vedotin varied. The study purified CD4+ T cells from thawed PBMCs using magnetic negative selection.

This receptor was identified in a human donor with classical Hodgkin lymphoma. The sample in question was CD4+ T cells from blood, obtained before the fourth cycle of nivolumab. This chain links TRBV5-6 with TRBJ2-2; tentatively, D is TRBD2 (5 bases). The CDR3 nucleotides read TGTGCCAGCAGCTTGGAGGGCGGGCCCTTGAACACCGGGGAGCTGTTTTTT. It yields the protein CASSLEGGPLNTGELFF.